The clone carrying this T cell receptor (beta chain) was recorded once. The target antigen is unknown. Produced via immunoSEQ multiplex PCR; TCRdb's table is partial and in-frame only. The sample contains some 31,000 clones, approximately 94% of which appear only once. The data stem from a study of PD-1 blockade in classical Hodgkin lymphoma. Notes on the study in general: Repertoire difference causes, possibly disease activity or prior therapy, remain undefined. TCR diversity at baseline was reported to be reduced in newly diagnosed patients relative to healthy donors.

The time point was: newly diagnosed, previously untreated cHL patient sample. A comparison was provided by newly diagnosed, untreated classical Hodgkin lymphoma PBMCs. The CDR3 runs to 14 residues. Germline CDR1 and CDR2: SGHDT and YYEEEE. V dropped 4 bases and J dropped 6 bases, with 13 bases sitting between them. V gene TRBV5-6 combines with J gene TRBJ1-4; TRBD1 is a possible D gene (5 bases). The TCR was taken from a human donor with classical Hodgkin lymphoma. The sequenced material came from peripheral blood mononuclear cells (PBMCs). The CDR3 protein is CASSRRGRDEKLFF. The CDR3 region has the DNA TGTGCCAGCAGCAGGAGGGGACGGGATGAAAAACTGTTTTTT.